Presented here are 21 T cell receptor beta chains from one specimen sequenced in a study of shared clonotypes between healthy human individuals. Sequencing was performed with immunoSEQ multiplex PCR; in TCRdb, only in-frame clones are kept and a portion is missing. The sample lists about 120,000 clones; 68% were seen once. Sequencing input: memory CD8+ T cells sorted from blood. The subset is: CD45RO+ cells pooled with CCR7-negative TemRA cells. Receptors originate from a woman in her 30s in good health.

The chain uses TRBV28 and TRBJ1-3; 7 bases fit TRBD1. The J segment lost 0 bases and the V segment lost 6 bases, leaving 11 bases of the junction unmatched. The CDR3 totals 17 residues. Germline CDR1 reads MDHEN; CDR2 reads SYDVKM. In nucleotides, the CDR3 is TGTGCCAGCAGCTTCTACAGGGGATATAGCTCTGGAAACACCATATATTTT. Protein sequence: CASSFYRGYSSGNTIYF.

The V gene is TRBV28, the J gene TRBJ2-3; 8 positions match TRBD2. CDR1 is MDHEN and CDR2 is SYDVKM in the germline V gene. With 5 bases clipped from V and 13 bases from J, the junction kept 17 bases outside the gene matches. This CDR3 contains 15 residues. The CDR3 DNA is TGTGCCAGCAGTCCCGCCGAGGGAGCGGGAGATCCAGAGTATTTT. This encodes CASSPAEGAGDPEYF.

The V and J genes are TRBV6-9 and TRBJ2-1; 10 bases match TRBD2. Unmatched junction bases numbered 8, after V lost 6 bases and J lost 6 bases. Germline-derived CDR1 and CDR2 are MNHGY and SVAAGI. The CDR3 is 15 residues long. CDR3 DNA sequence: TGTGCCAGCAGGGACAGCGGGAGGGCCTCCAATGAGCAGTTCTTC. This encodes CASRDSGRASNEQFF.

The rearrangement joins TRBV6-6 to TRBJ1-2; 8 nucleotides align to TRBD1. V shed 2 bases and J 8 bases; nucleotides not matched to a gene: 10. Germline V gene lookup returns CDR1 MNHNY and CDR2 SVGAGI (reference sequence). The CDR3 extends over 15 amino acids. The CDR3 DNA reads TGTGCCAGCAGTTACAACCTCGGACAGGGCCGAGGCTACACCTTC. This translates into CASSYNLGQGRGYTF.

Ten or more counts support this clone. The V and J genes are TRBV6-1 and TRBJ1-5; TRBD1 aligns across 8 bases. The CDR3 is 13 residues long. The junction had 8 bases not matched to a gene; V was cut back by 9 bases and J by 7 bases. Per germline, CDR1 MNHNS and CDR2 SASEGT. The CDR3 DNA reads TGTGCCAGTCATCAGGGGGCTGAGCAGCCCCAGCATTTT. Amino acids: CASHQGAEQPQHF.

The rearrangement links TRBV25-1 to TRBJ2-1, with 8 bases aligning to TRBD2. Germline CDR1 and CDR2: MGHDK and SYGVNS. CDR3 length: 16 amino acids. V was clipped by 4 bases and J by 4 bases; unmatched bases: 9. CDR3 in amino acids: CASSGGGEREYNEQFF. CDR3 coding DNA: TGTGCCAGCAGTGGGGGGGGCGAGCGGGAGTACAATGAGCAGTTCTTC.

This clone was counted a few times. The CDR3 is CASSTRGGNQPQHF. CDR3 DNA: TGTGCCAGCAGTACACGAGGTGGCAATCAGCCCCAGCATTTT. The chain has TRBV2 and TRBJ1-5; no clear D gene. Germline V gives CDR1 SNHLY, CDR2 FYNNEI. The CDR3 contains 14 residues. Trimming cost V 5 bases and J 2 bases, with 10 bases left between them.

The chain has TRBV28 and TRBJ2-7; the D is unclear. This CDR3 spans 14 amino acids. Between the trimmed V and J ends, which lost 7 bases and 1 base, there was a span of 14 bases. Germline CDR1 reads MDHEN; CDR2 reads SYDVKM. The CDR3 protein is CASNQFDGSYEQYF. The CDR3 DNA follows: TGTGCCAGCAACCAATTCGACGGTTCCTACGAGCAGTACTTC.

The chain has TRBV21-1 and TRBJ2-7. TRBV21-1 is described as a pseudogene. This CDR3 spans 15 amino acids. CDR3 DNA sequence: TGTGCCAGCAGCAAAAGGAAAGAACCCTCCTACGAGCAGTACTTC. This encodes CASSKRKEPSYEQYF.

Of note for this clone: This may be a read error, as it is one base from a much larger clone. The chain carries TRBV6-6 and TRBJ2-5; tentative D call: TRBD2 (6 bases). Trimming removed 5 bases at V and 4 bases at J, with 11 bases between. CDR3 length: 13 residues. Per the germline V gene, CDR1 is MNHNY and CDR2 is SVGAGI (reference sequence). The CDR3 DNA reads as TGTGCCAGCAGTCTTCTGGGGGGAGAGACCCAGTACTTC. Encoded protein: CASSLLGGETQYF.

V and J are TRBV13 and TRBJ2-7; D is unresolved. The ends were cut back, 5 bases at V and 3 bases at J, with 8 bases in the middle. The germline V gene encodes CDR1 PRHDT and CDR2 FYEKMQ (reference sequence). CDR3 length equals 12 residues. The CDR3 sequence: CASSTGNYEQYF. The CDR3 DNA reads as TGTGCCAGCAGCACCGGCAACTACGAGCAGTACTTC.

V gene TRBV7-9 combines with J gene TRBJ2-1; 8 bases are a match to TRBD2. Germline-derived CDR1 and CDR2 are SEHNR and FQNEAQ (reference sequence). This CDR3 region has 15 residues. Losses at the gene ends were 4 bases for V and 6 bases for J; bases not matched to a gene: 8. Written as DNA, the CDR3 is TGTGCCAGCAGCTCTGAGCGGGAGCGAGGCAATGAGCAGTTCTTC. Its protein product is CASSSERERGNEQFF.

This clone appeared a few times. The genes are TRBV28 and TRBJ1-2; D remains unclear. There are 15 residues in the CDR3. Trimming stripped 3 bases from V and 0 bases from J, with 11 bases between. Germline V gives CDR1 MDHEN, CDR2 SYDVKM. The CDR3 bases are TGTGCCAGCAGTTTTCGGACGGAAGCTAACTATGGCTACACCTTC. It is translated as CASSFRTEANYGYTF.

Many counts were recorded for this clone. The chain uses TRBV6-1 and TRBJ1-5, with no clear D. The length of the CDR3 is 15 residues. Germline loops: CDR1 MNHNS, CDR2 SASEGT. Trimming pared 1 base from V and 2 bases from J, leaving 9 bases between. CDR3 coding DNA: TGTGCCAGCAGTGAAGAGACCGGGGGCAATCAGCCCCAGCATTTT. Translated, it gives CASSEETGGNQPQHF.

The J gene is TRBJ2-3, the V gene TRBV6-4, with 10 bases lining up with TRBD2. The CDR3 is 15 residues long. V lost 0 bases to trimming and J lost 4 bases; unmatched junction nucleotides: 1. Looked up from germline, CDR1 is MRHNA and CDR2 is SNTAGT. The DNA for the CDR3 is TGTGCCAGCAGTGACTCGACTAGCGGGCCAGATACGCAGTATTTT. This translates into CASSDSTSGPDTQYF.

The rearrangement uses TRBV28 and TRBJ1-5; 7 bases agree with TRBD1. Trimming at V came to 7 bases and at J to 9 bases, leaving 9 bases not matched to a gene. The CDR3 runs to 13 residues. CDR1 and CDR2 from the germline V gene are MDHEN and SYDVKM. CDR3 nucleotide sequence: TGTGCCAGCAATGGCAGGGGGTCGGGGCCCCAGCATTTT. Translating gives CASNGRGSGPQHF.

The rearrangement links TRBV6-1 to TRBJ2-7; 11 bases are shared with TRBD2. Trimming at V came to 2 bases and at J to 2 bases, leaving 8 bases not matched to a gene. The CDR3 contains 17 residues. The germline V gene encodes CDR1 MNHNS and CDR2 SASEGT. CDR3: CASSEISSGRSAYEQYF. The CDR3, as DNA: TGTGCCAGCAGTGAAATTTCTAGCGGGAGGTCCGCCTACGAGCAGTACTTC.

This clone was observed a few times. The chain is built from TRBV11-2 and TRBJ1-1; 7 bases align to TRBD1. Per germline, CDR1 SGHAT and CDR2 FQNNGV. The CDR3 runs 15 residues. Trimming cost V 2 bases and J 0 bases; bases outside gene matches: 3. CDR3 nucleotide sequence: TGTGCCAGCAGCTTACGGACAGGATTGAACACTGAAGCTTTCTTT. It codes for CASSLRTGLNTEAFF.

The chain is built from TRBV27 and TRBJ1-2, with 9 bases identical to TRBD1. The CDR3 length is 16 residues. The trim removed 8 bases at V and 2 bases at J, leaving 12 bases unmatched. The V gene's germline CDR1 is MNHEY and CDR2 SMNVEV (reference sequence). In nucleotides, the CDR3 is TGTGCCAGCGTCAAAAGGGCGGGACAGGGAAACTATGGCTACACCTTC. It encodes CASVKRAGQGNYGYTF.

In this sample, this clone turned up once. The chain couples TRBV7-6 to TRBJ1-2; D is undetermined. Germline V CDR1 and CDR2: SGHVS, FNYEAQ. V was shortened by 3 bases and J by 4 bases, with 6 bases between the two germline ends. This CDR3 has 12 amino acids. The CDR3 region is CASSFIGYGYTF. The CDR3 region has the DNA TGTGCCAGCAGCTTTATCGGCTATGGCTACACCTTC. Drawing the rest from reference TRBV7-6 and TRBJ1-2, the complete variable domain is GAGVSQSPRYKVTKRGQDVALRCDPISGHVSLYWYRQALGQGPEFLTYFNYEAQQDKSGLPNDRFSAERPEGSISTLTIQRTEQRDSAMYRCASSFIGYGYTFGSGTRLTVV.

The chain is built from TRBV28 and TRBJ2-5; 7 nucleotides match TRBD2. The trim removed 2 bases at V and 5 bases at J, leaving 11 bases unmatched. CDR3 length: 16 amino acids. CDR1 MDHEN and CDR2 SYDVKM come from the germline V gene. The CDR3 spells CASSLGLADFVETQYF. The DNA for the CDR3 is TGTGCCAGCAGTTTAGGGCTAGCGGATTTCGTGGAGACCCAGTACTTC.